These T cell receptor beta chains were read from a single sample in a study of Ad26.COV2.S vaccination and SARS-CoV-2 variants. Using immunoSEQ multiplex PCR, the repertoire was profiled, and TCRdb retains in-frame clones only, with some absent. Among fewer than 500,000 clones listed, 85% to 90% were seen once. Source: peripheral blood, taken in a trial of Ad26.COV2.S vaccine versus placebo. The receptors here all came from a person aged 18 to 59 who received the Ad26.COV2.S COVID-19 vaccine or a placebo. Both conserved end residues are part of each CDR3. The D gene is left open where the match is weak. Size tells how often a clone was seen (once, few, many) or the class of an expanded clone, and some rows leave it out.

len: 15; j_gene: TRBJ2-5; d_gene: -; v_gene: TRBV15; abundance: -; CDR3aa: CATSRVILSPETQYF; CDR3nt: TGTGCCACCAGCAGAGTAATCTTGAGTCCAGAGACCCAGTACTTC
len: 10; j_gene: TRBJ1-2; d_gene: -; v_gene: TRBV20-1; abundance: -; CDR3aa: CLAVGNGYTF; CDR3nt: TGCTTAGCGGTAGGGAATGGCTACACCTTC
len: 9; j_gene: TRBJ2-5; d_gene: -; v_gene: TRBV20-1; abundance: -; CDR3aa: CSAKETQYF; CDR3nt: TGCAGTGCTAAAGAGACCCAGTACTTC
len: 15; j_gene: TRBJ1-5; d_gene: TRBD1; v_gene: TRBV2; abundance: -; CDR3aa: CASSGMGQGAQPQHF; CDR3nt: TGTGCCAGCAGCGGTATGGGACAGGGGGCCCAGCCCCAGCATTTT
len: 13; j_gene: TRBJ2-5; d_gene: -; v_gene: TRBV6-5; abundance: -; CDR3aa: CASTHSAWETQYF; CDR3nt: TGTGCCAGCACCCACTCAGCATGGGAGACCCAGTACTTC
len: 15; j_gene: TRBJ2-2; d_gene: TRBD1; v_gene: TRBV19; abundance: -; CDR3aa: CASSTHRGRNGELFF; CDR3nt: TGTGCCAGTAGTACACACAGGGGGCGGAACGGGGAGCTGTTTTTT
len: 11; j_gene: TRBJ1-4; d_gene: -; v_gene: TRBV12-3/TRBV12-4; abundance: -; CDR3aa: CASSPSEKLFF; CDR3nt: TGTGCCAGCAGTCCAAGTGAAAAACTGTTTTTT
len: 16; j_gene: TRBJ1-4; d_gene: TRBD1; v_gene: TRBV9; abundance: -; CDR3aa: CASSVGTGGLGEKLFF; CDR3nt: TGTGCCAGCAGCGTCGGGACAGGGGGTTTGGGGGAAAAACTGTTTTTT
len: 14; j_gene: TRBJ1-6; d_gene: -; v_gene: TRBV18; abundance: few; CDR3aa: CASSSRSGESPLHF; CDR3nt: TGTGCCAGCTCATCCCGGTCAGGGGAATCACCCCTCCACTTT
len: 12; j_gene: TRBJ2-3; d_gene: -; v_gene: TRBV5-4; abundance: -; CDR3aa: CASSKLADTQYF; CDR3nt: TGTGCCAGCAGTAAACTAGCAGATACGCAGTATTTT
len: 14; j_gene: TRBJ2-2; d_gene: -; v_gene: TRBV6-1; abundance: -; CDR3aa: CASSDRGTTGELFF; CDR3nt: TGTGCCAGCAGTGACAGGGGAACCACCGGGGAGCTGTTTTTT
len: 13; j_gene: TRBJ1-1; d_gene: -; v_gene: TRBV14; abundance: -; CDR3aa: CASSRQLNTEAFF; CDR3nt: TGTGCCAGCAGCCGACAGCTGAACACTGAAGCTTTCTTT
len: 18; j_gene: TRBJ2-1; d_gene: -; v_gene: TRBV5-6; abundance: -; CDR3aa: CASSLRFMWGLQTNEQFF; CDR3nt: TGTGCCAGCAGCTTGCGATTTATGTGGGGGCTTCAAACCAATGAGCAGTTCTTC
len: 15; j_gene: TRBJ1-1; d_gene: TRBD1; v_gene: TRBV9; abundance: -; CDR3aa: CASSPRDSLPVGDFF; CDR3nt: TGTGCCAGCAGCCCTCGGGACAGTCTACCGGTCGGGGACTTCTTT
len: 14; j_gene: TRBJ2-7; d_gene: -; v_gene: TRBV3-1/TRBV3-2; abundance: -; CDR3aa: CASSPPGLVYEQYF; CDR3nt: TGTGCCAGCAGCCCGCCGGGACTGGTCTACGAGCAGTACTTC
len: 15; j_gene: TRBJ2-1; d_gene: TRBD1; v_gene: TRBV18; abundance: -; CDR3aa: CASSPPGQGHNEQFF; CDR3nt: TGTGCCAGCTCACCTCCGGGACAGGGCCACAATGAGCAGTTCTTC
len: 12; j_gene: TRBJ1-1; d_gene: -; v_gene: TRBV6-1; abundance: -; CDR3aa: CASSERRGKAFF; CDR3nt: TGTGCCAGCAGTGAAAGGCGTGGGAAAGCTTTCTTT
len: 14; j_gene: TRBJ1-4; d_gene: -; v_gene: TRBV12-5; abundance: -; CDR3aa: CASGRDAANEKLFF; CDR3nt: TGTGCTAGTGGGCGGGATGCGGCTAATGAAAAACTGTTTTTT
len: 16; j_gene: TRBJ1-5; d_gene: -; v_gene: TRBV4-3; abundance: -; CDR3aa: CASSQDPPPRNQPQHF; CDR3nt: TGCGCCAGCAGCCAAGATCCACCGCCGCGAAATCAGCCCCAGCATTTT
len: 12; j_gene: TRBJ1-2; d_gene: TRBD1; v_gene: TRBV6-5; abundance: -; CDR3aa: CASSYTGDGYTF; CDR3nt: TGTGCCAGCAGCTACACAGGGGATGGCTACACCTTC
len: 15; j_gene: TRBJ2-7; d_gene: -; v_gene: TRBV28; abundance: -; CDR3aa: CASSFRGAGYVEQYF; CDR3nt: TGTGCCAGCAGTTTTAGGGGGGCGGGTTACGTCGAGCAGTACTTC
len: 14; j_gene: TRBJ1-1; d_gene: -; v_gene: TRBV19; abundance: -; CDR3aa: CASSKGVGYTEAFF; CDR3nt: TGTGCCAGTAGTAAAGGGGTGGGGTACACTGAAGCTTTCTTT
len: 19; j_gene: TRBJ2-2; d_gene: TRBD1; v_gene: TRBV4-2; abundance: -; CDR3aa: CASSQDTHSGTGGGWELFF; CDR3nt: TGTGCCAGCAGCCAAGACACACATTCCGGGACAGGGGGCGGTTGGGAGCTGTTTTTT
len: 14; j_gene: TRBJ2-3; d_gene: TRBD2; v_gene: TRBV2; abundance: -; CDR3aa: CASSEALREGTQYF; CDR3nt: TGTGCCAGCAGTGAAGCGCTTCGGGAGGGGACGCAGTATTTT
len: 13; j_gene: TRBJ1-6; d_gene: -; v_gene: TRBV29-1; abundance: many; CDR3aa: CSVQKTANSPLHF; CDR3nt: TGCAGCGTTCAAAAGACTGCTAATTCACCCCTCCACTTT
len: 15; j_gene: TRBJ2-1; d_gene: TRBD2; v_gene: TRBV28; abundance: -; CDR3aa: CASSFASGLYNEQFF; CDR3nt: TGTGCCAGCAGTTTTGCTAGCGGGCTCTACAATGAGCAGTTCTTC
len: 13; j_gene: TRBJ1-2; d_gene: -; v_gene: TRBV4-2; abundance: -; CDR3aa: CASSQGRLSGYTF; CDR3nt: TGTGCCAGCAGCCAGGGCCGGCTTAGCGGCTACACCTTC
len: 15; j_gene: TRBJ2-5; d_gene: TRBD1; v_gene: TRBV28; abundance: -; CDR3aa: CASSWGQTDQETQYF; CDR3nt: TGTGCCAGCAGCTGGGGACAGACAGACCAAGAGACCCAGTACTTC